These 17 T cell receptor beta chains were all obtained from the same sample, sequenced in a study of patients and donors after allogeneic stem cell transplantation. Each CDR3 protein is one row after TCRdb ran MiXCR on the RT-PCR reads. This sample has roughly 960,000 distinct CDR3 sequences, with 15% to 20% found just once. Sequencing was done on a sample of blood, either unsorted or a sorted T cell fraction (not recorded which). The receptor source for this set is a human donor who was either an allogeneic HSCT recipient or a stem cell or donor lymphocyte infusion donor (not recorded which). It is not recorded whose cells these are; they may come from a transplant donor.

In DNA, the CDR3 is TGTGCCAGCTCATTCGCCGGGACGGGTGGGGGCAATGAGCAGTTCTTC. This gives the protein CASSFAGTGGGNEQFF. The chain carries TRBV18 and TRBJ2-1; D possibly uses TRBD1 or TRBD2 (5 bases each). CDR1 and CDR2 (germline): KGHSH, LQKENI. The CDR3 runs to 16 residues. V was shortened by 5 bases and J by 6 bases, with 20 bases between the two germline ends. Variable domain in full (rest from reference TRBV18 and TRBJ2-1): NAGVMQNPRHLVRRRGQEARLRCSPMKGHSHVYWYRQLPEEGLKFMVYLQKENIIDESGMPKERFSAEFPKEGPSILRIQQVVRGDSAAYFCASSFAGTGGGNEQFFGPGTRLTVL.

Many counts were recorded for this clonotype. The rearrangement joins TRBV24-1 to TRBJ2-4; TRBD1 might be the D (6 bases). Germline CDR1 is KGHDR and CDR2 is SFDVKD. V gave up 4 bases and J gave up 9 bases, with 9 bases separating them. The CDR3 loop spans 12 amino acids. In DNA form, the CDR3 reads TGTGCCACCAGTGAATCCAGGGGCATTCAGTACTTC. It encodes CATSESRGIQYF.

V and J are TRBV7-9 and TRBJ2-3, with 7 bases identical to TRBD1. The germline CDR1 and CDR2 sequences are SEHNR and FQNEAQ (reference sequence). Trimming took 9 bases from V and 2 from J; bases not matched to a gene: 8. The CDR3 is 14 amino acids. CDR3 region: CASLDRAYTDTQYF. The CDR3 region has the DNA TGTGCCAGTCTAGACAGGGCTTACACAGATACGCAGTATTTT.

V is TRBV2 and J is TRBJ2-7; a weak D match, TRBD1 (5 bases). V lost 7 bases, J lost 4 bases, and 8 bases lay in between. Germline V gene sequence: CDR1 SNHLY, CDR2 FYNNEI. The CDR3 covers 11 residues. The CDR3 loop is CASMTAYEQYF. DNA for the CDR3: TGTGCCAGCATGACAGCTTACGAGCAGTACTTC.

This clonotype has at least ten counts. The chain has TRBV6-1 and TRBJ2-1, with a weak D call TRBD2 (6 bases). The germline gives CDR1 MNHNS, CDR2 SASEGT. CDR3 length: 13 residues. V dropped 7 bases and J dropped 6 bases, with 13 bases sitting between them. CDR3 coding DNA: TGTGCCAGCACCAGGGACGGGGGCAATGAGCAGTTCTTC. Encoded protein: CASTRDGGNEQFF.

This sequence joins TRBV10-3 and TRBJ1-1, with 7 bases fitting TRBD1. The V gene's germline CDR1 is ENHRY and CDR2 SYGVKD. This CDR3 comprises 20 residues. Trimming took 4 bases from V and 0 from J; bases not matched to a gene: 20. CDR3 nucleotide sequence: TGTGCCATCAGTGGGGCCAGGGTCCTTATACGACAGGGAATGAACACTGAAGCTTTCTTT. Its protein product is CAISGARVLIRQGMNTEAFF.

The V gene is TRBV20-1, the J gene TRBJ2-1; 14 positions agree with TRBD2. With V trimmed by 5 bases and J by 6 bases, 6 bases remained unmatched. Per germline, CDR1 DFQATT and CDR2 SNEGSKA (reference sequence). The CDR3 spans 15 residues. The CDR3 is CSAAGTSGSINEQFF. The DNA of the CDR3 is TGCAGTGCTGCCGGGACTAGCGGGAGTATCAATGAGCAGTTCTTC.

This clonotype was observed a few times. The chain employs TRBV27 and TRBJ1-5; 7 nucleotides agree with TRBD1. Germline V CDR1 and CDR2: MNHEY, SMNVEV (reference sequence). The length of the CDR3 is 15 residues. The V segment lost 2 bases and the J segment 3 bases; nucleotides outside the gene matches: 4. CDR3 sequence (DNA): TGTGCCAGCAGTTTACACACAGGGGACAATCAGCCCCAGCATTTT. Its protein product is CASSLHTGDNQPQHF.

The chain employs TRBV12-3 or TRBV12-4 and TRBJ1-1, with D tentatively TRBD1 (6 bases). CDR3 length: 14 amino acids. Trimming cost V 7 bases and J 2 bases, with 14 bases left between them. CDR3 sequence reads: CASNKGHLNTEAFF. CDR3 nucleotides: TGTGCCAGCAACAAGGGACACCTAAACACTGAAGCTTTCTTT.

The table lists this clonotype with a few counts. The J gene is TRBJ2-7, the V gene TRBV5-1, with 9 bases aligning to TRBD1. The CDR3 has 13 residues. The V gene end was trimmed by 5 bases and the J gene end by 5 bases; junction bases not matched to a gene: 5. Germline CDR1 SGHRS, CDR2 YFSETQ. CDR3 DNA: TGCGCCAGCAGACAGGGGGCCCGCGACGAGCAGTACTTC. Residues: CASRQGARDEQYF.

This clonotype was counted only a few times. The V call is TRBV2, the J call TRBJ1-5; D remains unclear. V was shortened by 1 base and J by 9 bases, with 10 bases between the two germline ends. The CDR3 sequence is 13 residues long. The germline CDR1 and CDR2 sequences are SNHLY and FYNNEI. The DNA for the CDR3 is TGTGCCAGCAGTGAAGGGCAGGTCATGCCCCAGCATTTT. This codes for CASSEGQVMPQHF.

Here the CDR3 DNA reads TGTGCCACCAGTACGGGGGGGAGGGCTCGGGAGACCCAGTACTTC. It codes for CATSTGGRARETQYF. J is TRBJ2-5 and V is TRBV24-1; 8 nucleotides line up with TRBD2. CDR1 is KGHDR and CDR2 is SFDVKD in the germline V gene. Trimming removed 6 bases from V and 5 bases from J; junction bases left unmatched: 10. The CDR3 has 15 amino acids.

Ten or more counts support this clonotype. This chain joins TRBV12-3 or TRBV12-4 and TRBJ2-5, with D maybe TRBD2 (6 bases). This CDR3 is built from 14 residues. The V and J ends lost 6 bases and 3 bases respectively, with 14 bases between them. The CDR3 sequence is CASSRLGGEETQYF. The CDR3 nucleotides are TGTGCCAGCAGCCGGCTAGGAGGGGAAGAGACCCAGTACTTC.

This clonotype was seen a handful of times. The V gene is TRBV25-1, the J gene TRBJ1-6; no definite D call. CDR3 length equals 14 residues. Germline V gives CDR1 MGHDK, CDR2 SYGVNS. V gave up 2 bases and J gave up 10 bases, with 12 bases separating them. CDR3 residues: CASSEGQARSPLHF. Here the CDR3 DNA reads TGTGCCAGCAGTGAAGGGCAGGCCCGGTCACCCCTCCACTTT.

This clonotype showed up just a few times. The chain recombines TRBV9 with TRBJ1-2; D unclear. The CDR3 contains 16 residues. Germline-derived CDR1 and CDR2 are SGDLS and YYNGEE. V lost 0 bases, J lost 1 base, and 13 bases lay in between. The CDR3 sequence is CASSVDSGKLNYGYTF. The CDR3 DNA is TGTGCCAGCAGCGTAGATTCAGGCAAGCTTAACTATGGCTACACCTTC. Variable domain in full (rest from reference TRBV9 and TRBJ1-2): DSGVTQTPKHLITATGQRVTLRCSPRSGDLSVYWYQQSLDQGLQFLIQYYNGEERAKGNILERFSAQQFPDLHSELNLSSLELGDSALYFCASSVDSGKLNYGYTFGSGTRLTVV.

This clonotype occurred a few times. The rearrangement uses TRBV6-2 or TRBV6-3 and TRBJ2-3; TRBD1 agrees at 7 bases. The germline V gene has CDR1 MNHEY and CDR2 SVGEGT. The CDR3 has 14 residues. The trim removed 0 bases at V and 6 bases at J, leaving 3 bases unmatched. This chain's CDR3 is CASSYSTGADTQYF. DNA of the CDR3: TGTGCCAGCAGTTACTCCACAGGGGCGGATACGCAGTATTTT.

This clonotype was counted between two and nine times. CDR3 nucleotide sequence: TGTGCCATCACCCTCAGGACTGCTAAACAAGAGACCCAGTACTTC. This sequence encodes CAITLRTAKQETQYF. V usage is TRBV10-3 and J usage is TRBJ2-5; perhaps TRBD2 as D (5 bases). The CDR3 has 15 amino acids. Germline assignment: CDR1 ENHRY and CDR2 SYGVKD. Trimming left V 7 bases short and J 2 bases short, with 17 bases between.